The 32 T cell receptor beta chains in this list originate from one sample, sequenced in a study of control samples from healthy donors and cancer patients. Here immunoSEQ multiplex PCR was the method, and the copy in TCRdb shows in-frame clones only, minus some. This sample has roughly 170,000 clones; 80% to 95% occur once, and the top ten carry around 1.6%. The sequenced material came from blood. The origin of the receptors is a man between 18 and 35 years old in good health.

This rearrangement joins TRBV5-1 to TRBJ2-3; D tentatively reads TRBD1 or TRBD2 (5 bases each). The CDR3 contains 15 residues. V was trimmed by 0 bases and J by 6 bases, leaving 14 bases between them. In germline, CDR1 is SGHRS, CDR2 YFSETQ. The CDR3 DNA follows: TGCGCCAGCAGCTTGGGGACTTTTGGGGCGGATACGCAGTATTTT. It translates to CASSLGTFGADTQYF.

The chain links TRBV28 to TRBJ2-2; 10 positions agree with TRBD1. V lost 2 bases, J lost 2 bases, and 5 bases stayed unmatched. CDR3 length equals 17 residues. From germline, CDR1 is MDHEN and CDR2 SYDVKM. The DNA for the CDR3 is TGTGCCAGCAGTTTAGCCCTGACAGGGGGCAACACCGGGGAGCTGTTTTTT. Translated, it gives CASSLALTGGNTGELFF.

On this clone: Lacking the conserved final phenylalanine or tryptophan, this CDR3 likely reflects a read error. Because the CDR3's place on the DNA is in doubt, the DNA is left out and the CDR3 is given as listed by TCRdb. The rearrangement uses TRBV6-1 and TRBJ1-2; the D segment call TRBD1 is taken from the table without a DNA check. The CDR3 extends over 11 residues, inclusive of both ends. Germline V gene lookup returns CDR1 MNHNS and CDR2 SASEGT. CDR3 loop: CASSEGVGAYV.

This chain's CDR3 is CASSFQSPGELFF. In nucleotides, the CDR3 is TGCGCCAGCAGCTTTCAGTCGCCCGGGGAGCTGTTTTTT. This rearrangement joins TRBV5-1 to TRBJ2-2; D ambiguous. The CDR3 loop spans 13 amino acids. Germline CDR1 and CDR2: SGHRS and YFSETQ. The V gene lost 2 bases and the J gene lost 6 bases, with 8 bases spanning the gap.

This clone was observed a few times. This rearrangement joins TRBV5-6 to TRBJ1-2; 9 positions match TRBD1. Looked up from germline, CDR1 is SGHDT and CDR2 is YYEEEE. V was pared by 3 bases and J by 2 bases, with 8 bases of the junction left unmatched. The CDR3 runs 16 residues. CDR3 sequence (DNA): TGTGCCAGCAGCTCAGGGACAGGGTCGGTCAACTATGGCTACACCTTC. Protein sequence: CASSSGTGSVNYGYTF.

V usage is TRBV13 and J usage is TRBJ1-4; no reliable D call. The CDR3 extends over 14 amino acids. With 4 bases removed from V and 6 bases from J, the gap between germline ends came to 12 bases. Germline V lookup: CDR1 PRHDT, CDR2 FYEKMQ (reference sequence). The CDR3 reads CASSYGRKDEKLFF. CDR3 bases: TGTGCCAGCAGCTACGGACGGAAGGATGAAAAACTGTTTTTT.

This clone came up once. This chain joins TRBV21-1 and TRBJ1-4. TRBV21-1 is a pseudogene. The CDR3 loop spans 15 amino acids. CDR3 coding DNA: TGTGCCAGCAGCGCCCGGGGGGGGGCTAATGAAAAACTGTTTTTT. Residues: CASSARGGANEKLFF.

The V call is TRBV6-5, the J call TRBJ2-1; a weak D match, TRBD2 (6 bases). The CDR3 extends over 15 amino acids. The V and J ends lost 0 bases and 4 bases respectively, with 10 bases between them. From germline, CDR1 is MNHEY and CDR2 SVGAGI. CDR3 bases: TGTGCCAGCAGTTACTCAGGGGCGGGGTACAATGAGCAGTTCTTC. Its protein is CASSYSGAGYNEQFF.

V usage is TRBV27 and J usage is TRBJ2-1; TRBD2 is a possible D gene (5 bases). The CDR3 consists of 14 residues. V lost 5 bases to trimming and J lost 8 bases, with 16 bases between them. CDR1 is MNHEY and CDR2 is SMNVEV in the germline V gene (reference sequence). CDR3 amino acids: CASSPPRARDEQFF. In nucleotides, the CDR3 is TGTGCCAGCAGTCCTCCCCGGGCGAGGGATGAGCAGTTCTTC.

This clone was counted a single time. The chain couples TRBV28 to TRBJ2-7; D ambiguous. The length of the CDR3 is 12 residues. Trimming pared 2 bases from V and 2 bases from J, leaving 4 bases between. From germline, CDR1 is MDHEN and CDR2 SYDVKM. The CDR3 region is CASSLQPYEQYF. The DNA for the CDR3 is TGTGCCAGCAGTTTACAGCCCTACGAGCAGTACTTC.

The chain employs TRBV12-5 and TRBJ2-6, with 8 bases matching TRBD2. Trimming removed 6 bases from V and 2 bases from J; junction bases left unmatched: 12. This CDR3 has 18 residues. Per germline, CDR1 LGHNT and CDR2 FRNRAP. The CDR3 protein is CASGPPGLAGPGANVLTF. The CDR3 coding sequence is TGTGCTAGTGGCCCGCCGGGGCTAGCGGGTCCTGGGGCCAACGTCCTGACTTTC.

This clone was recorded a few times. The CDR3, as DNA: TGTGCCAGCAGCCTCGACAGGGGGGTTGAAAAACTGTTTTTT. It is translated as CASSLDRGVEKLFF. This chain uses TRBV7-8 with TRBJ1-4; 9 nucleotides match TRBD1. In germline, CDR1 is SGHVS, CDR2 FQNEAQ. This CDR3 region has 14 residues. Trimming cost V 5 bases and J 7 bases; bases outside gene matches: 5.

The gene calls are TRBV24-1 and TRBJ1-3; D is ambiguous. The CDR3 totals 13 residues. V lost 9 bases to trimming and J lost 0 bases, with 8 bases between them. Germline V CDR1 and CDR2: KGHDR, SFDVKD. CDR3 nucleotide sequence: TGTGCCACCCCATCCCTCTCTGGAAACACCATATATTTT. Protein product: CATPSLSGNTIYF.

The chain couples TRBV19 to TRBJ1-2; D gene uncertain. The CDR3 is 13 residues long. The V end lost 0 bases, the J end lost 4 bases, and 6 bases lay between the germline ends. CDR1 is LNHDA and CDR2 is SQIVND in the germline V gene (reference sequence). The CDR3, as DNA: TGTGCCAGTAGTATAGAGGCGAGCTATGGCTACACCTTC. This codes for CASSIEASYGYTF.

The rearrangement uses TRBV10-3 and TRBJ1-1, with D possibly TRBD1 on 5 matching bases. Trimming took off 7 bases at V and 5 bases at J, with 14 bases between the two ends. Germline loops: CDR1 ENHRY, CDR2 SYGVKD. The CDR3 totals 13 residues. The CDR3 spells CAITRGEGTEAFF. CDR3 in DNA: TGTGCCATCACCCGGGGCGAAGGGACTGAAGCTTTCTTT.

This sequence joins TRBV7-3 and TRBJ2-7; TRBD1 matches 10 bases. V was pared by 5 bases and J by 6 bases, with 10 bases of the junction left unmatched. CDR1 and CDR2 (germline): SGHTA, FQGTGA. There are 15 residues in the CDR3. Written as DNA, the CDR3 is TGTGCCAGCAGCAAGACGGGACAGGGGTATAGCGAGCAGTACTTC. Its protein is CASSKTGQGYSEQYF.

Turning to this clone: The sample has other DNA sequences that encode this CDR3 too. The rearrangement links TRBV5-1 to TRBJ2-3; D is tentatively TRBD1 or TRBD2 (5 bases each). The CDR3 extends over 17 amino acids. V was trimmed by 0 bases and J by 0 bases, leaving 14 bases between them. Germline V gene lookup returns CDR1 SGHRS and CDR2 YFSETQ. CDR3 in DNA: TGCGCCAGCAGCTTGGGAACCGGGACCTATAGCACAGATACGCAGTATTTT. This sequence encodes CASSLGTGTYSTDTQYF. The whole variable domain, filled in from reference TRBV5-1 and TRBJ2-3, reads KAGVTQTPRYLIKTRGQQVTLSCSPISGHRSVSWYQQTPGQGLQFLFEYFSETQRNKGNFPGRFSGRQFSNSRSEMNVSTLELGDSALYLCASSLGTGTYSTDTQYFGPGTRLTVL.

This chain uses TRBV14 with TRBJ2-4; possible D gene TRBD1, 6 bases. Trimming removed 1 base from V and 1 base from J, with 11 bases in between. The V gene's germline CDR1 is SGHDN and CDR2 FVKESK. The CDR3 contains 16 residues. The CDR3 reads CASSQGGPGAKNIQYF. Written as DNA, the CDR3 is TGTGCCAGCAGCCAAGGGGGGCCGGGGGCCAAAAACATTCAGTACTTC.

The CDR3 nucleotides are TGTGCCAGCAGCGAAACAGGGGTCCCCGCATATGGCTACACCTTC. It is translated as CASSETGVPAYGYTF. This chain links TRBV9 with TRBJ1-2; 7 nucleotides line up with TRBD1. Germline CDR1 is SGDLS and CDR2 is YYNGEE. V trimming: 3 bases; J trimming: 5 bases; junction bases outside the gene matches: 10. The CDR3 is 15 amino acids.

This clone was seen a single time. The V gene is TRBV28, the J gene TRBJ1-1, with D possibly matching TRBD1 (5 bases). Germline CDR1 is MDHEN and CDR2 is SYDVKM. CDR3 length: 14 residues. V lost 7 bases and J 10 bases, leaving 22 bases between the germline ends. The CDR3 loop is CASTPPGVGPGAFF. The DNA for the CDR3 is TGTGCCAGCACCCCCCCGGGGGTGGGCCCTGGAGCTTTCTTT. The entire variable domain, with the rest obtained from reference TRBV28 and TRBJ1-1, is as follows: DVKVTQSSRYLVKRTGEKVFLECVQDMDHENMFWYRQDPGLGLRLIYFSYDVKMKEKGDIPEGYSVSREKKERFSLILESASTNQTSMYLCASTPPGVGPGAFFGQGTRLTVV.

The genes are TRBV5-1 and TRBJ1-2; TRBD1 matches 9 bases. The CDR3 has 14 amino acids. Germline CDR1 SGHRS, CDR2 YFSETQ. V gave up 2 bases and J gave up 8 bases; unmatched junction bases: 7. CDR3: CASSFTQGAGGYTF. CDR3 coding DNA: TGCGCCAGCAGCTTTACACAGGGGGCGGGAGGCTACACCTTC.

The chain combines TRBV2 with TRBJ1-5, with 9 bases identical to TRBD1. CDR3 length: 15 residues. The J segment lost 2 bases and the V segment lost 5 bases, leaving 4 bases of the junction unmatched. CDR1 and CDR2 from the germline V gene are SNHLY and FYNNEI. In DNA form, the CDR3 reads TGTGCCAGCAGTCAACAGGGGGCTCGCAATCAGCCCCAGCATTTT. Residues: CASSQQGARNQPQHF. Using reference TRBV2 and TRBJ1-5 for the parts outside the CDR3, the full variable domain is EPEVTQTPSHQVTQMGQEVILRCVPISNHLYFYWYRQILGQKVEFLVSFYNNEISEKSEIFDDQFSVERPDGSNFTLKIRSTKLEDSAMYFCASSQQGARNQPQHFGDGTRLSIL.

The rearrangement links TRBV11-3 to TRBJ1-1; TRBD1 matches 11 bases. Germline V lookup: CDR1 SGHNT, CDR2 YENEEA. V dropped 5 bases and J dropped 5; count of bases not matched to a gene: 10. This CDR3 comprises 16 residues. CDR3 loop: CASSPGQGAIQTEAFF. Here the CDR3 DNA reads TGTGCCAGCAGCCCCGGACAGGGGGCAATTCAAACTGAAGCTTTCTTT.

The chain uses TRBV19 and TRBJ1-2; tentatively, D is TRBD1 (6 bases). The V and J ends lost 4 bases and 7 bases respectively, with 13 bases between them. CDR1 is LNHDA and CDR2 is SQIVND in the germline V gene (reference sequence). CDR3 length equals 13 residues. The CDR3 is CASSRQVVRGYTF. The CDR3 DNA reads as TGTGCCAGTAGTAGACAGGTCGTGCGTGGCTACACCTTC.

The CDR3: CASSQYTGELFF. The CDR3 DNA reads TGTGCCAGCAGCCAATATACCGGGGAGCTGTTTTTT. J is TRBJ2-2 and V is TRBV3-1 (or the pseudogene TRBV3-2); D call uncertain. The CDR3 totals 12 residues. Germline values: CDR1 LGHDT, CDR2 YNNKEL (reference sequence). With 2 bases removed from V and 5 bases from J, the gap between germline ends came to 3 bases.

This clone was observed a few times. V and J are TRBV5-4 and TRBJ2-7, with 9 bases aligning to TRBD1. After removal of 2 bases from V and 6 bases from J, the junction contained 9 bases not matched to a gene. Per germline, CDR1 SGHNT and CDR2 YYREEE (reference sequence). The CDR3 totals 15 residues. The CDR3 sequence is CASSLARTGDSEQYF. In DNA, the CDR3 is TGTGCCAGCAGCTTAGCCCGGACAGGGGATAGCGAGCAGTACTTC.

V gene TRBV19 combines with J gene TRBJ2-1; 11 bases fit TRBD2. The CDR3 runs 21 residues. Germline lookup yields CDR1 LNHDA and CDR2 SQIVND (reference sequence). V was pared by 9 bases and J by 0 bases, with 22 bases of the junction left unmatched. The CDR3: CASTPRRGSLAGGHSYNEQFF. The DNA for the CDR3 is TGTGCCAGCACACCCCGCAGGGGCAGTCTAGCGGGGGGTCACTCCTACAATGAGCAGTTCTTC.

The genes are TRBV19 and TRBJ1-3, with unresolved D. Trimming cost V 3 bases and J 0 bases, with 9 bases left between them. Germline CDR1 reads LNHDA; CDR2 reads SQIVND (reference sequence). The CDR3 spans 15 residues. CDR3 nucleotides: TGTGCCAGTAGTATCTCCCGGAGCTCTGGAAACACCATATATTTT. Protein product: CASSISRSSGNTIYF.

The J gene is TRBJ2-2, the V gene TRBV5-1; possibly TRBD1 for D (7 bases). V lost 4 bases and J 3 bases, leaving 16 bases between the germline ends. The germline V gene has CDR1 SGHRS and CDR2 YFSETQ. This CDR3 has 16 residues. The CDR3 nucleotides read TGCGCCAGCAGCGAGGAGGGGGCGGTCGACACCGGGGAGCTGTTTTTT. It specifies CASSEEGAVDTGELFF.

This clone was seen once. This sequence joins TRBV6-6 and TRBJ2-7; D is perhaps TRBD1 (6 bases). V gave up 7 bases and J gave up 3 bases, with 10 bases separating them. Germline assignment: CDR1 MNHNY and CDR2 SVGAGI (reference sequence). CDR3 length: 12 amino acids. DNA for the CDR3: TGTGCCAGCAACAGGGTTAACTACGAGCAGTACTTC. Protein product: CASNRVNYEQYF.

This rearrangement joins TRBV10-3 to TRBJ1-2; 7 bases match TRBD1. V lost 4 bases and J lost 2; bases outside the gene matches: 4. This CDR3 region has 14 residues. Per the germline V gene, CDR1 is ENHRY and CDR2 is SYGVKD. CDR3 in amino acids: CAISGGGQNYGYTF. CDR3 sequence (DNA): TGTGCCATCAGTGGGGGGGGACAGAACTATGGCTACACCTTC.

This clone was seen only once. This sequence joins TRBV6-4 and TRBJ2-7, with 13 bases that match TRBD2. V dropped 3 bases and J dropped 3; count of bases not matched to a gene: 8. Germline CDR1 reads MRHNA; CDR2 reads SNTAGT. CDR3 size: 17 residues. In nucleotides, the CDR3 is TGTGCCAGCAGTGATCACGGACTAGCGGGGGCCCTCTACGAGCAGTACTTC. It specifies CASSDHGLAGALYEQYF.